This T cell receptor beta chain is drawn from a study of T cells after yellow fever vaccination. Turning to the study itself: Any fraction with a low cell number was prepared using SMART-Seq v4 Ultra Low Input.

Germline V gives CDR1 PRHDT, CDR2 FYEKMQ (reference sequence). Trimming removed 6 bases from V and 0 bases from J; junction bases left unmatched: 10. The CDR3 contains 18 residues. Synthesis of TCR cDNA relied on 5'RACE template switching, which attached a universal primer site and UMIs. A single record per CDR3 protein comes from TCRdb applying MiXCR to the 5' RACE reads. The sample carries 350,000 or so distinct CDR3 sequences, roughly 8.3% recorded once. A note on this clonotype: Its antigen is currently unknown.

Regarding the study as a whole: The secondary response showed a weaker magnitude and a faster peak, day 5 versus 15. Clonotype sharing between CD4 and CD8 compartments was small.

The source material was PBMCs, sampled about 49 days after the first yellow fever vaccination. J is TRBJ2-6 and V is TRBV13; 8 bases line up with TRBD2. This sequence originates from a man between 18 and 29 years old who received the YFV17D yellow fever vaccine. As DNA, the CDR3 is TGTGCCAGCAGAGGCTTCGCGGGGGGACCCTCTGGGGCCAACGTCCTGACTTTC. It codes for CASRGFAGGPSGANVLTF.